The clone carrying this T cell receptor beta chain was seen more than once but under ten times. The antigen is undetermined. This specimen belongs to a study of identical twins. TCRdb called the 5' RACE reads again in MiXCR, with one record for every CDR3 protein. This sample carries 690,000 or so distinct CDR3 sequences, over 8.5% of them seen once, and the ten largest clones take more than 0.75%. Study-wide results and caveats: The models gave estimates that fell short of the out-of-frame TCR alpha sharing seen in monozygotic twins.

The CDR3 is 14 amino acids. CDR1 and CDR2 from the germline V gene are SGHAT and FQNNGV. V was shortened by 8 bases and J by 0 bases, with 14 bases between the two germline ends. The sample also formed part of further work on yellow fever vaccine responses in identical twins.

This chain joins TRBV11-2 and TRBJ2-7; perhaps TRBD2 as D (5 bases). The sequenced material came from PBMCs. The TCR sequence derives from a woman in her late teens or twenties in good health. For the CDR3, the DNA is TGTGCCAGCGGTCGCGGGTTGAGCTCCTACGAGCAGTACTTC. It yields the protein CASGRGLSSYEQYF.